The subject of this entry is one T cell receptor (beta chain). The antigen remains unidentified. As to treatment: approximately nine-day PBMC culture with coronavirus spike peptide pools or control peptides (ViraFEST assay). Negative selection purified CD4+ T cells after ten to eleven days of culture. The Oncomine TCR Beta short-read assay sequenced DNA from cultured CD4+ T cells. TCRdb re-called the PCR reads with MiXCR, one entry per CDR3 protein. The table has 20,000 or so distinct CDR3 sequences, around 60% seen once. This sample was taken from a study of vaccination and CD4 T cells after COVID-19. As for the study in general: Six male and four female convalescents took part, two of them Hispanic.

CDR1 is MDHEN and CDR2 is SYDVKM in the germline V gene. The CDR3 length is 14 residues. V was cut by 7 bases and J by 4 bases, with 16 bases left in between. Study-wide results and caveats: Researchers report that a median about 86% of reactive clones in convalescent patients surfaced only post-vaccination. The authors studied relatively few convalescent patients and analyzed no early post-infection timepoints.

The sequenced sample was CD4+ T cells from blood, cultured in vitro. This rearrangement joins TRBV28 to TRBJ2-5, with D uncertain. This sequence was found in a human donor who had recovered from COVID-19. The CDR3 nucleotides read TGTGCCAGCACCCCCGCGTGGACGGGAGAGACCCAGTACTTC. Translation gives CASTPAWTGETQYF.